This paragraph reports one TCR beta chain. This clonotype has ten or more counts. No antigen is known for it. No much larger clonotype is one base removed from it; base qualities were not supplied. The sample is drawn from a study of T cells in Graves' hyperthyroidism and ophthalmopathy (dated 2019 in TCRdb). Regarding the research as a whole: Peripheral blood was sampled at the time of initial diagnosis, prior to any treatment. A discovery cohort of around 100 patients, approximately 44 with Graves' ophthalmopathy and 57 with stable Graves' hyperthyroidism, was used to find distinguishing TCR V-J signatures. The 90 or so discovery patients were randomly split 7:3 into training and test sets. After blood sampling, hyperthyroidism patients were treated with methimazole at a starting dose of 30 mg daily, and ophthalmopathy patients were treated with high-dose intravenous methylprednisolone. According to the paper, TCR Vbeta CDR3 sequencing was carried out on over 130 peripheral blood samples, which came from fewer than 50 ophthalmopathy, fewer than 80 hyperthyroidism and about 17 progressor patients. Whether ophthalmopathy could be predicted prospectively was tested in an independent validation cohort made up of under 20 hyperthyroidism patients plus 17 patients who later progressed to ophthalmopathy. In six Graves' hyperthyroidism patients, the study also compared T-cell repertoires from thyroid tissue with T-cell repertoires from blood.

The TCR beta CDR3 regions were amplified from the RNA transcripts. For the first round of RT-PCR on the TCR CDR3, the HTBI primer set was used together with the Qiagen OneStep RT-PCR kit. A second multiplex PCR round built the libraries, followed by size selection and purification. Libraries were sequenced paired-end with 100 bp reads on an Illumina HiSeq2000. Per the authors' processing: SOAPnuke was used to process the raw data, with reads discarded if the reads contained adapters or uncalled bases, had a mean Phred below 15, or lacked an exact constant-primer or identifier match. COPE v1.2.5 was used to merge the high-quality paired reads, and each unique nucleotide sequence was defined as a clonotype. MiTCR v1.1 was used to align the clonotypes against IMGT TRBV, TRBD and TRBJ reference segments. The analysis included only V-J combinations with a frequency above 0.0001, which together covered 98% to 99.2% of the repertoires. The TCS score was defined as the ratio of F50 (clonal expansion) to E x V (chaos), calculated using BLOSUM62-based TCRdist between CDR3 peptides within each V-J. Welch's t-statistics and random forest reduced 500 to 550 V-J features to about 13, which were used in a naive Bayes classifier (R e1071). TCRdb reanalyzed the raw reads on its own, using fastp at Q25 for trimming and MiXCR for clone calling, and kept in-frame beta chains. Merged by CDR3 protein, the rows form single entries marked with the most common genes and DNA. The V and J calls and clone size come from TCRdb's table, not from the authors' own analysis. This sample comprises 300,000 to 450,000 distinct CDR3 sequences, around an eighth of them detected only once. The ten largest clones capture around 20% of the sample.

The study at large found these results: Most expanded thyroid clonotypes (frequency above 0.001) were also found in blood, which suggests that blood repertoires may mirror thyroid immune responses. No statistical method was used to fix the sample size in advance, and group allocation was not hidden from the investigators. A 13 V-J signature model separated ophthalmopathy from stable hyperthyroidism, with approximately 87% sensitivity and about 81% specificity in cross-validation and 80%/75% in testing. In validation, progression to ophthalmopathy was predicted by the model with nearly 71% sensitivity and 72% to 85% specificity, a median of around 5.9 months before onset.

The germline V gene (reference sequence) provides CDR1 SEHNR and CDR2 FQNEAQ. V loses 4 bases, J loses 6 bases, and the germline ends lie 6 bases apart. Inclusive of the bounding cysteine and phenylalanine, the CDR3 is 12 residues long. Just the 36-base CDR3 DNA is kept, in frame starting at base 1. Hyperthyroidism patients were aged 18 to 65 years and newly diagnosed, with disease duration of less than 2 months. The study excluded patients with uncontrolled infections, other autoimmune diseases, pregnancy or lactation. Clinical symptoms, serum thyroxine and TRAb, thyroid ultrasound, and orbital computed tomography formed the basis for the diagnoses. For progressor patients, blood was drawn at the first diagnosis of hyperthyroidism, before any ophthalmopathy symptoms had appeared. PBMCs were separated from roughly 10 ml of fresh peripheral blood using Ficoll-Paque density gradient centrifugation. Progressor patients were first diagnosed with Graves' hyperthyroidism and then developed ophthalmopathy during follow-up. Total RNA was extracted with Trizol reagent, and quality was checked on an Agilent 2100 Bioanalyzer.

The rearranged segments are TRBV7-9 and TRBJ2-2; the D gene is unclear. The source of this sequence is a man aged 30-40 years with Graves' hyperthyroidism that later progressed to Graves' ophthalmopathy. Sequenced material: blood. The sequenced DNA: TGTGCCAGCAGCTGGGGTTCCGGGGAGCTGTTTTTT. This gives the protein CASSWGSGELFF.